The rows below give T cell receptor beta chains drawn from one sample of a study of technical replicates of blood from a handful of donors. Libraries were prepared by immunoSEQ multiplex PCR; TCRdb keeps only in-frame clonotypes and omits some of them. The profile shows under 110,000 clones, under 96% of them singletons. Sequenced sample: T cells isolated from PBMCs. These receptors were taken from a human donor in good health. Each CDR3 is given with its conserved first and last residue. D genes are given only for firm matches. Rows may omit the clone size; those that give it use once, few, many or a size class.

v_gene	abundance	j_gene	d_gene	CDR3nt	CDR3aa
TRBV5-1	-	TRBJ2-7	-	TGCGCCAGCAGCCAGGGTGCCCTTTACGAGCAGTACTTC	CASSQGALYEQYF
TRBV7-9	-	TRBJ2-1	TRBD2	TGTGCCAGCAGCTTAGCGGTAACTAGCGGGTCCTTTGAGCAGTTCTTC	CASSLAVTSGSFEQFF
TRBV9	-	TRBJ2-1	-	TGTGCCAGCAGCGTAGCTAGGGACTTGTACAATGAGCAGTTCTTC	CASSVARDLYNEQFF
TRBV29-1	-	TRBJ1-3	-	TGCAGCGTTGGGGAGGCAGACACCATATATTTT	CSVGEADTIYF
TRBV7-9	once	TRBJ1-5	-	TGTGCCAGCAGCGTAGGCGGGGTTAGCAATCAGCCCCAGCATTTT	CASSVGGVSNQPQHF
TRBV28	-	TRBJ2-7	TRBD1	TGTGCCAGCAGTTTAGGGACAGTTAAATACGAGCAGTACTTC	CASSLGTVKYEQYF
TRBV7-9	-	TRBJ2-7	-	TGTGCCAGCAGCCCAGGATTTACCTACGAGCAGTACTTC	CASSPGFTYEQYF
TRBV5-1	-	TRBJ1-2	TRBD1	TGCGCCAGCAGCTCCCGGACAGGAATGCGTTATGGCTACACCTTC	CASSSRTGMRYGYTF
TRBV7-9	-	TRBJ1-2	TRBD1	TGTGCCAGCAGCTCAATTACAGGGGAATCAGGCTACACCTTC	CASSSITGESGYTF
TRBV19	-	TRBJ2-7	-	TGTGCCAGTAGTATTGGGGGCACCTACGAGCAGTACTTC	CASSIGGTYEQYF
TRBV2	-	TRBJ2-2	TRBD1	TGTGCCAGGACCGGGACAGGGCGAATCGGGGAGCTGTTTTTT	CARTGTGRIGELFF
TRBV14	-	TRBJ1-2	-	TGTGCCAGCAGCCAAGTCCCCCCGCTTCAGGGCCCCTATGGCTACACCTTC	CASSQVPPLQGPYGYTF
TRBV7-2	-	TRBJ2-7	-	TGTGCCAGCAGCTTAGGTAGCGAGAGCTCCTACGAGCAGTACTTC	CASSLGSESSYEQYF
TRBV2	-	TRBJ1-1	-	TGTGCCAGCGGGGGGGAGGGTCGAGGCACTGAAGCTTTCTTT	CASGGEGRGTEAFF
TRBV12-5	-	TRBJ2-2	TRBD1	TGTGCTAGTGGTTTGGTCCGGACAGGGCTTAACACCGGGGAGCTGTTTTTT	CASGLVRTGLNTGELFF
TRBV28	-	TRBJ2-3	-	TGTGCCAGCCCCCCAGTCTGGGCAGTGACAGATACGCAGTATTTT	CASPPVWAVTDTQYF
TRBV4-2	-	TRBJ1-5	TRBD1	TGTGCCAGCAGCCAAGATGGCAGGGGGCGACATCAGCCCCAGCATTTT	CASSQDGRGRHQPQHF
TRBV6-1	-	TRBJ1-1	-	TGTGCCAGCAGTGAAGGCCCAGGATCGAACACTGAAGCTTTCTTT	CASSEGPGSNTEAFF
TRBV19	-	TRBJ2-7	-	TGTGCCAGTAGTATGGAAAGGACTCAAAGGCAGTACTTC	CASSMERTQRQYF
TRBV4-2	-	TRBJ1-3	-	TGTGCCAGCAGCCAGGACTCCTCCCGCGGAAACACCATATATTTT	CASSQDSSRGNTIYF
TRBV18	-	TRBJ2-5	TRBD2	TGTGCCAGCCAGAGGGCCCCTAGCGGGGGGAGAGAGACCCAGTACTTC	CASQRAPSGGRETQYF
TRBV11-2	many	TRBJ2-4	TRBD2	TGTGCCAGCAGCAGCGGACTAGCGGGATCAGCCAAAAACATTCAGTACTTC	CASSSGLAGSAKNIQYF
TRBV2	-	TRBJ2-5	-	TGTGCCAGCAGTGAAGCATATCCAGAGAGGGAGACCCAGTACTTC	CASSEAYPERETQYF
TRBV21-1	-	TRBJ2-5	-	TGTGCCAGCAGGGGGCGGGAGACCCAGTACTTC	CASRGRETQYF
TRBV11-2	-	TRBJ1-3	-	TGTGCCAGCAGCTTAGATAAGGGTAGACAGTCGCTCTCTGGAAACACCATATATTTT	CASSLDKGRQSLSGNTIYF
TRBV14	once	TRBJ2-7	-	TGTGCCAGCAGCCAAGGTGTATTCGGCTACGAGCAGTACTTC	CASSQGVFGYEQYF
TRBV9	-	TRBJ2-3	TRBD2	TGTGCCAGCAGCGCGAGGACTAGCGGACCTAGCACAGATACGCAGTATTTT	CASSARTSGPSTDTQYF
TRBV11-1	-	TRBJ1-1	TRBD1	TGTGCCAGCAGCTCCCCCACAGGGGCGAGCACTGAAGCTTTCTTT	CASSSPTGASTEAFF
TRBV6-5	-	TRBJ2-7	-	TGTGCCAGCGGGAACGGGGAACCGTACGAGCAGTACTTC	CASGNGEPYEQYF
TRBV7-9	-	TRBJ2-1	TRBD2	TGTGCCAGCAGCTCCCTACTGGGGACTAGCGGGCCCAATGAGCAGTTCTTC	CASSSLLGTSGPNEQFF
TRBV5-4	few	TRBJ2-1	-	TGTGCCAGCAGCATAGGGGCGGGGAGCTCCTACAATGAGCAGTTCTTC	CASSIGAGSSYNEQFF
TRBV28	-	TRBJ1-5	-	TGTGCCAGCAGTATCCGTAGCAATCAGCCCCAGCATTTT	CASSIRSNQPQHF
TRBV6-5	-	TRBJ1-3	-	TGTGCCAGCAGTTCATCGGCGATACAGTCTGGAAACACCATATATTTT	CASSSSAIQSGNTIYF
TRBV19	-	TRBJ2-7	-	TGTGCCAGTAGTCCTGGGCGAACCTACGAGCAGTACTTC	CASSPGRTYEQYF
TRBV2	-	TRBJ1-2	TRBD1	TGTGCCAGCAGTGGCAGGGGGGCGGGACCTGGGTATGGCTACACCTTC	CASSGRGAGPGYGYTF
TRBV6-5	-	TRBJ1-2	-	TGTGCCAGCAGTTACAGGCAGACTTATGGCTACACCTTC	CASSYRQTYGYTF
TRBV19	once	TRBJ1-5	-	TGTGCCAGTAGTGACAATAATGGCAATCAGCCCCAGCATTTT	CASSDNNGNQPQHF
TRBV14	-	TRBJ2-1	TRBD2	TGTGCCAGCAGCCAAGCGGCGGGAGGGATAAGGAGGGGGCAGTTCTTC	CASSQAAGGIRRGQFF
TRBV6-5	-	TRBJ1-1	-	TGTGCCAGCAGTTACGCAGGGGTGGCTGAAGCTTTCTTT	CASSYAGVAEAFF
TRBV6-4	-	TRBJ2-2	TRBD2	TGTGCCAGCACTCTCTGGGCCCAAGCGGGAGAAGGGAACACCGGGGAGCTGTTTTTT	CASTLWAQAGEGNTGELFF
TRBV29-1	-	TRBJ2-7	-	TGCAGCGTTGAACCCGAAGGGAGCTCCTACGAGCAGTACTTC	CSVEPEGSSYEQYF
TRBV5-1	few	TRBJ1-1	-	TGCGCCAGCAGCTTGCGTGGGGGACTTACTGAAGCTTTCTTT	CASSLRGGLTEAFF
TRBV9	-	TRBJ2-7	TRBD2	TGTGCCAGCAGCGCTCACGCTAGCGGGGTCTACGAGCAGTACTTC	CASSAHASGVYEQYF
TRBV4-2	-	TRBJ1-5	TRBD1	TGTGCCAGCAGCGGTAGACAGGGGGCTGATCAGCCCCAGCATTTT	CASSGRQGADQPQHF
TRBV4-1	-	TRBJ1-3	-	TGCGCCAGCAGCCAAGAGAGGGGAAACACCATATATTTT	CASSQERGNTIYF
TRBV5-6	few	TRBJ1-1	-	TGTGCCAGCAGCTTCGGTCGCACTGAAGCTTTCTTT	CASSFGRTEAFF
TRBV5-1	-	TRBJ1-4	TRBD1	TGCGCCAGCAGAGACCCAGGGGGAGAAGAAAAACTGTTTTTT	CASRDPGGEEKLFF
TRBV11-3	-	TRBJ2-2	TRBD2	TGTGCCAGCAGCTCCCGGCCAGCGGGGGGGCTTGCCGGGGAGCTGTTTTTT	CASSSRPAGGLAGELFF
TRBV2	once	TRBJ1-1	-	TGTGCCAGCAGCCCAGAACAGGGGAACACTGAAGCTTTCTTT	CASSPEQGNTEAFF
TRBV7-6	-	TRBJ2-5	-	TGTGCCAGCAGCTCGTTCTTCGGACAGCAAGAGACCCAGTACTTC	CASSSFFGQQETQYF
TRBV10-1	-	TRBJ1-5	-	TGCGCCAGCAGTGAAGGGGCGATAAATCAGCCCCAGCATTTT	CASSEGAINQPQHF
TRBV30	-	TRBJ2-7	-	TGTGCCTGGAGTTCTTCCTACGAGCAGTACTTC	CAWSSSYEQYF
TRBV11-2	-	TRBJ1-1	-	TGTGCCAGCAGCCCTATCAGAGGTGGTTCGACTGAAGCTTTCTTT	CASSPIRGGSTEAFF
TRBV7-9	-	TRBJ2-6	TRBD1	TGTGCCAGCAGCAAGGGACAGGGAGGCTCTGGGGCCAACGTCCTGACTTTC	CASSKGQGGSGANVLTF
TRBV28	-	TRBJ2-1	-	TGTGCCAGCAACGTGGGGGGAGGATACAATGAGCAGTTCTTC	CASNVGGGYNEQFF
TRBV27	-	TRBJ2-7	-	TGTGCCAGCAGTTTATTTTCAGGGTTCGAGCAGTACTTC	CASSLFSGFEQYF
TRBV10-1	-	TRBJ2-1	-	TGCGCCAGCAGTGAGAATTTAAATGAGCAGTTCTTC	CASSENLNEQFF
TRBV12-5	-	TRBJ1-1	TRBD1	TGTGCTAGTGGTTTGATCCCGGGACAGGGGTTCACTGAAGCTTTCTTT	CASGLIPGQGFTEAFF
TRBV6-5	-	TRBJ1-4	-	TGTGCCAGCAGTTATGGGGGGGCTCGGGAAAAACTGTTTTTT	CASSYGGAREKLFF
TRBV9	-	TRBJ2-7	-	TGTGCCAGCAGCCCGGACCAGGGCGAGCAGTACTTC	CASSPDQGEQYF